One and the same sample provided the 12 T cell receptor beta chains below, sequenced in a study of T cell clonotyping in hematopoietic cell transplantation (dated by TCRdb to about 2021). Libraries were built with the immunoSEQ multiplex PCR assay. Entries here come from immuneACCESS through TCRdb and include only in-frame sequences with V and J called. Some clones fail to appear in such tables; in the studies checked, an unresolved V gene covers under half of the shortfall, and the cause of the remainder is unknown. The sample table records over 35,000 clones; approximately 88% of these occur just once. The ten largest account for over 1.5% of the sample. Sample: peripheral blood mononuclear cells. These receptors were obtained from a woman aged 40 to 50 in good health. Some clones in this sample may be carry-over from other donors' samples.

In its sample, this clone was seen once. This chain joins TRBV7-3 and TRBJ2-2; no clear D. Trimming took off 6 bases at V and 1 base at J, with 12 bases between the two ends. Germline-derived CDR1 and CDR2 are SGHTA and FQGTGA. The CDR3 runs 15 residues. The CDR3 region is CASSPRTGNTGELFF. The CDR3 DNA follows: TGTGCCAGCAGTCCCCGGACGGGGAACACCGGGGAGCTGTTTTTT.

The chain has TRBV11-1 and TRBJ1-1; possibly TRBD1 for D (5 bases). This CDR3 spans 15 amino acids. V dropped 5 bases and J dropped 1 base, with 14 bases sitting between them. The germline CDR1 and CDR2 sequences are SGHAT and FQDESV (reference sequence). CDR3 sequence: CASSPTDRQNTEAFF. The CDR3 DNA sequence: TGTGCCAGCAGCCCAACAGACAGACAGAACACTGAAGCTTTCTTT. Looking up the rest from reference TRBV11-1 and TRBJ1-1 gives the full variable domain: EAEVAQSPRYKITEKSQAVAFWCDPISGHATLYWYRQILGQGPELLVQFQDESVVDDSQLPKDRFSAERLKGVDSTLKIQPAELGDSAMYLCASSPTDRQNTEAFFGQGTRLTVV.

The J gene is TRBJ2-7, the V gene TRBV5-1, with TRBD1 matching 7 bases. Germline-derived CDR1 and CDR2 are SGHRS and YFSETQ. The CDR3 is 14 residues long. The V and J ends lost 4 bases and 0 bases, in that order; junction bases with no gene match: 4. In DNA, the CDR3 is TGCGCCAGCAGCCAGGCAGGGGGCTCCTACGAGCAGTACTTC. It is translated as CASSQAGGSYEQYF.

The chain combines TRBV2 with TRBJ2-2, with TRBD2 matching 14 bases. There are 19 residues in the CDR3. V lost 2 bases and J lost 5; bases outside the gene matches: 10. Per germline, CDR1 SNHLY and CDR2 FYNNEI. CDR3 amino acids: CASSESTGLAGVGTGELFF. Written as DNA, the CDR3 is TGTGCCAGCAGTGAATCTACGGGACTAGCGGGAGTAGGAACCGGGGAGCTGTTTTTT.

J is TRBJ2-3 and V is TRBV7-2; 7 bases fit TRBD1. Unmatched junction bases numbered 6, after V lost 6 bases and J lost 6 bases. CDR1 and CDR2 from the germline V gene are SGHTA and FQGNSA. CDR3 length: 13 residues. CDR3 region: CASRGTAFDTQYF. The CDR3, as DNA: TGTGCCAGCAGGGGGACAGCTTTTGATACGCAGTATTTT.

The CDR3: CASSETLADTQYF. As DNA, the CDR3 is TGTGCCAGCAGCGAGACCCTAGCCGACACGCAGTATTTT. This chain uses TRBV7-2 with TRBJ2-3; possible D gene TRBD2, 5 bases. The germline gives CDR1 SGHTA, CDR2 FQGNSA. The length of the CDR3 is 13 residues. V lost 5 bases to trimming and J lost 9 bases, with 15 bases between them.

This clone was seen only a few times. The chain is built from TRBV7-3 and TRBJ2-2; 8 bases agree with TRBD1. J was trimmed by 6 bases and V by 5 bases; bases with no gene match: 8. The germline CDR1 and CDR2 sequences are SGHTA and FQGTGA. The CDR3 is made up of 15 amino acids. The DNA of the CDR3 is TGTGCCAGCAGCCCGGGACAGGCTATAGCCGGGGAGCTGTTTTTT. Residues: CASSPGQAIAGELFF.

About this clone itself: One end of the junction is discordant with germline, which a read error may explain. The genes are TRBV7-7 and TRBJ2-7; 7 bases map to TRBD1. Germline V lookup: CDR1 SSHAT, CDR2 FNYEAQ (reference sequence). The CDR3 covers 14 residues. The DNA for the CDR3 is TGTGCTAGCAGCTTAAGACAGGGCGACTACGAGCAGTACTTC. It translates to CASSLRQGDYEQYF. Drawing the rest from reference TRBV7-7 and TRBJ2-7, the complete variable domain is GAGVSQSPRYKVTKRGQDVTLRCDPISSHATLYWYQQALGQGPEFLTYFNYEAQPDKSGLPSDRFSAERPEGSISTLTIQRTEQRDSAMYRCASSLRQGDYEQYFGPGTRLTVT.

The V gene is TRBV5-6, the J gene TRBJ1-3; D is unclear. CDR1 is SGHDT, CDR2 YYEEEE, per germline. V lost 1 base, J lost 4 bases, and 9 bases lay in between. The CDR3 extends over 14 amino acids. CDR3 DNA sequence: TGTGCCAGCAGCTTGTACGGGTCCGGAAACACCATATATTTT. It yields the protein CASSLYGSGNTIYF.

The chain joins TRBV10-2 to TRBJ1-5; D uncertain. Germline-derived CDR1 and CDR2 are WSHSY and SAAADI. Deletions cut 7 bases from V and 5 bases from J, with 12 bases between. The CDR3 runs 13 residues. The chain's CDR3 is CASKAERDQPQHF. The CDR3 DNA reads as TGCGCCAGCAAGGCGGAAAGGGATCAGCCCCAGCATTTT.

The CDR3 DNA is TGTGCCAGTAGTCCACAGGAGGCCCCCGGGGAGCTGTTTTTT. Amino acids: CASSPQEAPGELFF. This chain uses TRBV19 with TRBJ2-2; D could derive from TRBD1 or TRBD2 (5 bases each). Trimming shortened V by 5 bases and J by 6 bases, and 13 bases separated the two germline ends. The germline V gene has CDR1 LNHDA and CDR2 SQIVND (reference sequence). There are 14 residues in the CDR3.

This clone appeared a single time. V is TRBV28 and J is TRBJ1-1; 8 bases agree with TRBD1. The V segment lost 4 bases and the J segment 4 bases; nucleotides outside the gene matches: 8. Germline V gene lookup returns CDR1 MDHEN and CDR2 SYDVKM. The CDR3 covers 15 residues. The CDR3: CASSSIADRATEAFF. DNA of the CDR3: TGTGCCAGCAGTTCTATAGCGGACAGGGCCACTGAAGCTTTCTTT.